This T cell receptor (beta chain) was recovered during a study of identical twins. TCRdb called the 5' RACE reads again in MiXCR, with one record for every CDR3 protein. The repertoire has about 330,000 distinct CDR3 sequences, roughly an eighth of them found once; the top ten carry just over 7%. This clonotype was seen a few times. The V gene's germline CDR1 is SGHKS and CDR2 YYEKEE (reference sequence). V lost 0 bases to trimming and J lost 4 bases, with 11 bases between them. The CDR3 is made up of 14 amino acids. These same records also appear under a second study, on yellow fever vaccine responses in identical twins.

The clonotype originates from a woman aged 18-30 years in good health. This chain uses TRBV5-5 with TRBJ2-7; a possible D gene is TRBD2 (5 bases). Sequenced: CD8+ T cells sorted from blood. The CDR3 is CASSLAGRGYEQYV. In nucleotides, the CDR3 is TGTGCCAGCAGCTTGGCGGGCCGGGGATACGAGCAGTACGTC.